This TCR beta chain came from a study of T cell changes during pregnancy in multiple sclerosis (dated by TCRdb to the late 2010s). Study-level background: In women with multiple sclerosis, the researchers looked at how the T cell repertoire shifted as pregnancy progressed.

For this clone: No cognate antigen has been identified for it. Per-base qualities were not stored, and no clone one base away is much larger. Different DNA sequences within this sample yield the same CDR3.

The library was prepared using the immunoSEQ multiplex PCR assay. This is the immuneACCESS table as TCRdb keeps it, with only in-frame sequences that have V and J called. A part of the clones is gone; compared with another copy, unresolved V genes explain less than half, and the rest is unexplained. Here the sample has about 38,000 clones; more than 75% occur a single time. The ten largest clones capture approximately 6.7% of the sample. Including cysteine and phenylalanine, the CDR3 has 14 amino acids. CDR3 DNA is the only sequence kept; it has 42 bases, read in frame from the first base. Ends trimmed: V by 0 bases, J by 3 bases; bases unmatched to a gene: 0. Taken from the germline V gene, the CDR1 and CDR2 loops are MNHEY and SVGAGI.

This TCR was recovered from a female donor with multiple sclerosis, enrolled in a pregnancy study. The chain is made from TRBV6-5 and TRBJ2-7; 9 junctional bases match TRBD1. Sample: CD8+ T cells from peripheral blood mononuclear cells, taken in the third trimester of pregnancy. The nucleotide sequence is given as TGTGCCAGCAGTTACTCGGACAGGGGCTACGAGCAGTACTTC. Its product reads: CASSYSDRGYEQYF.